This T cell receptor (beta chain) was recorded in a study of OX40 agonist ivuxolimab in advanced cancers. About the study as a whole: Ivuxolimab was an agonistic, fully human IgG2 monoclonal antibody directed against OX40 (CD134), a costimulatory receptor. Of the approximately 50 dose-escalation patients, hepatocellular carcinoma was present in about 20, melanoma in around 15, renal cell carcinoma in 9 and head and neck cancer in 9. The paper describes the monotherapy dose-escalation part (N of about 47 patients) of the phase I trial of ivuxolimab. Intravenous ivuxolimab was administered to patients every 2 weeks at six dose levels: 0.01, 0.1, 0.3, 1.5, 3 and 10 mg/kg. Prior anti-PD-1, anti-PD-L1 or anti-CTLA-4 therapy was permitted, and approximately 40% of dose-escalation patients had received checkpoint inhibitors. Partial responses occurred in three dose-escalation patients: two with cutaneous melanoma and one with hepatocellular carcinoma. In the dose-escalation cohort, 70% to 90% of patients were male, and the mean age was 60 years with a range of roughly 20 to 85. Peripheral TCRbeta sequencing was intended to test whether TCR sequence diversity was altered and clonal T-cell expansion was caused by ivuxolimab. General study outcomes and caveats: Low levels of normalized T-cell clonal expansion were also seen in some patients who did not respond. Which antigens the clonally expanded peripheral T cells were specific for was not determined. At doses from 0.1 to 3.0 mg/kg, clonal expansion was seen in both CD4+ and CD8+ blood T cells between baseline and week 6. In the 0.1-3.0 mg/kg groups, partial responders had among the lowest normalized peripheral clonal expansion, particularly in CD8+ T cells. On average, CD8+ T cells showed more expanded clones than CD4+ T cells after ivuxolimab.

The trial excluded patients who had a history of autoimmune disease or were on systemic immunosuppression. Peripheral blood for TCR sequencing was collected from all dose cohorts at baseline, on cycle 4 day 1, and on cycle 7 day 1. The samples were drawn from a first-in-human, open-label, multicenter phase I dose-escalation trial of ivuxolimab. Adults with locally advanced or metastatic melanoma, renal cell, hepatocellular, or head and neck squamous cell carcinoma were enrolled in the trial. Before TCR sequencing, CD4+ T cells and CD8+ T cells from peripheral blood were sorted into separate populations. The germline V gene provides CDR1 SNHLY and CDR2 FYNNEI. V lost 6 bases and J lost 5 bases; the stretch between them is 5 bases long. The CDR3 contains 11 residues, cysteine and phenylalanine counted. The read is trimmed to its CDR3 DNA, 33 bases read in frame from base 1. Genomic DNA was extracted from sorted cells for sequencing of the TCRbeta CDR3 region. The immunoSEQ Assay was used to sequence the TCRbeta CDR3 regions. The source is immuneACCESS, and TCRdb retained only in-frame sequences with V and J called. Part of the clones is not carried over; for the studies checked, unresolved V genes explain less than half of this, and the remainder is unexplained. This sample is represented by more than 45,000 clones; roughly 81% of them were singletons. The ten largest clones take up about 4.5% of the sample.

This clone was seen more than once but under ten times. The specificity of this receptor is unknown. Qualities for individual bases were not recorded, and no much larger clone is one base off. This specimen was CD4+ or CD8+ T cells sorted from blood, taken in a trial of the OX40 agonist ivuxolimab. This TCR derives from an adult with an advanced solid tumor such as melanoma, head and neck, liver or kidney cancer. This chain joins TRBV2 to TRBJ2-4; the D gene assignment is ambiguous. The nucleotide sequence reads TGTGCCAGCAGGGAACAAAACATTCAGTACTTC. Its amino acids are CASREQNIQYF.